The 7 T cell receptor beta chains reported below all come from one sample, sequenced in a study of T cell repertoires in cytomegalovirus infection. No cognate antigen is known for these TCRs. TCRdb reprocessed the reads via MiXCR and lists one record per CDR3 protein. The profile covers roughly 340,000 distinct CDR3 sequences, with 25% to 30% appearing a single time and around 19% taken by the ten largest. Sequenced here: cultured PBMCs, sampled from culture after CMV antigen stimulation. These receptors all stem from a human donor in good health (CMV status not recorded). Some clones in this sample may be carry-over from other donors' samples.

The V gene is TRBV11-2, the J gene TRBJ2-2; D is ambiguous. Trimming took off 1 base at V and 3 bases at J, with 6 bases between the two ends. The CDR3 runs to 14 residues. Germline V gives CDR1 SGHAT, CDR2 FQNNGV. The CDR3 loop reads CASSLVGHTGELFF. In DNA form, the CDR3 reads TGTGCCAGCAGCTTAGTAGGGCACACCGGGGAGCTGTTTTTT.

This clonotype was counted many times. V gene TRBV7-2 combines with J gene TRBJ2-2; D gene uncertain. CDR3 length: 16 residues. Trimming cost V 0 bases and J 4 bases, with 12 bases left between them. Germline-derived CDR1 and CDR2 are SGHTA and FQGNSA. CDR3 bases: TGTGCCAGCAGCTTAGCGGCAGGAAAGGCCACCGGGGAGCTGTTTTTT. It codes for CASSLAAGKATGELFF.

This clonotype appeared many times. J is TRBJ2-3 and V is TRBV12-3 or TRBV12-4; TRBD1 agrees at 7 bases. This CDR3 comprises 16 residues. After removal of 6 bases from V and 1 base from J, the junction contained 10 bases not matched to a gene. CDR3 protein: CASSGIGGWGTDTQYF. CDR3 nucleotides: TGTGCCAGCAGCGGCATAGGGGGCTGGGGCACAGATACGCAGTATTTT.

The CDR3 sequence is CSVVGINTEAFF. The CDR3 DNA follows: TGCAGCGTGGTTGGAATTAACACTGAAGCTTTCTTT. V gene TRBV29-1 combines with J gene TRBJ1-1, with no clear D. Germline CDR1 is SQVTM and CDR2 is ANQGSEA. The CDR3 extends over 12 amino acids. Trimming left V 6 bases short and J 2 bases short, with 10 bases between.

This clonotype is a singleton in its sample. The chain employs TRBV12-3 or TRBV12-4 and TRBJ1-1, with D perhaps TRBD1 (6 bases). This CDR3 is 14 amino acids long. The V gene lost 3 bases and the J gene lost 4 bases, with 12 bases spanning the gap. The CDR3 is CASSLPGAFTEAFF. The CDR3 nucleotides read TGTGCCAGCAGTTTGCCAGGGGCGTTCACTGAAGCTTTCTTT.

This clonotype showed up many times. This chain joins TRBV5-1 and TRBJ1-2; D gene unclear. Germline lookup yields CDR1 SGHRS and CDR2 YFSETQ. Trimming left V 2 bases short and J 3 bases short, with 8 bases between. This CDR3 contains 13 residues. The CDR3 coding sequence is TGCGCCAGCAGCTTTCAGGAAGACTATGGCTACACCTTC. Encoded protein: CASSFQEDYGYTF.

This chain links TRBV7-9 with TRBJ2-1; 10 bases match TRBD2. V shed 2 bases, J shed 1 base, and the junction held 5 bases outside the gene matches. CDR1 and CDR2 from the germline V gene are SEHNR and FQNEAQ (reference sequence). The CDR3 has 17 amino acids. This chain's CDR3 is CASSLRASGSSYNEQFF. In DNA, the CDR3 is TGTGCCAGCAGCTTACGGGCTAGCGGGAGTTCCTACAATGAGCAGTTCTTC.